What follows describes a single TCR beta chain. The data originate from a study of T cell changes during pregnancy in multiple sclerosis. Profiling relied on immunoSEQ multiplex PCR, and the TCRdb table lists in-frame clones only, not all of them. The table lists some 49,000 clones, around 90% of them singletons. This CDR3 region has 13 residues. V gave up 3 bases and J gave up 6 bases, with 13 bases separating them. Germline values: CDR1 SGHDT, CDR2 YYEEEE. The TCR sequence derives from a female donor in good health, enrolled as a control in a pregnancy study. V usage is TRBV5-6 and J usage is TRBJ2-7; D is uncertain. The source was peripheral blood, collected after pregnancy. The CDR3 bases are TGTGCCAGCAGCTCCCTGCCCCCGGTCGAGCAGTACTTC. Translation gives CASSSLPPVEQYF.